These 8 T cell receptor beta chains share one sample of origin, sequenced in a study of chemoradiotherapy in HPV16-positive cancers. Sequencing used immunoSEQ multiplex PCR; TCRdb keeps in-frame clones, though not all of them. The sample lists about 12,000 clones, 60% to 85% occurring once. Collection of the sample occurred from a patient who underwent chemoradiotherapy. The receptors derive from a human donor with HPV-associated anogenital cancer.

The sample holds a few counts of this clone. The chain combines TRBV6-1 with TRBJ1-5, with D uncertain. The CDR3 loop spans 14 amino acids. Germline CDR1 and CDR2: MNHNS and SASEGT. V lost 7 bases and J lost 0, with 10 bases in between. The CDR3 loop is CASITGTSNQPQHF. DNA of the CDR3: TGTGCCAGCATAACGGGTACTAGCAATCAGCCCCAGCATTTT.

The genes are TRBV7-2 and TRBJ2-1, with 7 nucleotides matching TRBD2. Germline lookup yields CDR1 SGHTA and CDR2 FQGNSA. The junction had 1 base not matched to a gene; V was cut back by 0 bases and J by 2 bases. This CDR3 is 15 amino acids long. The CDR3 DNA follows: TGTGCCAGCAGCTTAGCGGGGGGGACCTACAATGAGCAGTTCTTC. Its protein product is CASSLAGGTYNEQFF. Full variable domain (outside the CDR3, taken from reference TRBV7-2 and TRBJ2-1): GAGVSQSPSNKVTEKGKDVELRCDPISGHTALYWYRQSLGQGLEFLIYFQGNSAPDKSGLPSDRFSAERTGGSVSTLTIQRTQQEDSAVYLCASSLAGGTYNEQFFGPGTRLTVL.

The sample holds a few counts of this clone. The chain carries TRBV11-3 and TRBJ1-6; 8 bases match TRBD1. This CDR3 spans 14 amino acids. Per the germline V gene, CDR1 is SGHNT and CDR2 is YENEEA. The V segment lost 4 bases and the J segment 9 bases; nucleotides outside the gene matches: 5. CDR3 nucleotide sequence: TGTGCCAGCAGCTCGGGGCAGGGGGCTTCACCCCTCCACTTT. It encodes CASSSGQGASPLHF.

The chain couples TRBV5-8 to TRBJ2-3; no reliable D call. The germline V gene has CDR1 SGHTS and CDR2 YDEGEE. The CDR3 covers 13 residues. Trimming took 3 bases from V and 6 from J, leaving 11 bases between them. CDR3 residues: CASSSFSRDTQYF. The CDR3 DNA is TGTGCCAGCAGCTCCTTTTCAAGGGATACGCAGTATTTT.

This rearrangement joins TRBV7-2 to TRBJ1-2; 7 positions agree with TRBD1. The CDR3 sequence is 16 residues long. Germline-derived CDR1 and CDR2 are SGHTA and FQGNSA. V was pared by 3 bases and J by 8 bases, with 15 bases of the junction left unmatched. CDR3 sequence reads: CASSFGSTGSAAGYTF. DNA of the CDR3: TGTGCCAGCAGCTTCGGATCGACAGGGTCGGCTGCGGGCTACACCTTC.

The chain links TRBV7-3 to TRBJ1-3, with D uncertain. This CDR3 has 17 amino acids. Germline assignment: CDR1 SGHTA and CDR2 FQGTGA. V was cut by 0 bases and J by 0 bases, with 12 bases left in between. This CDR3 reads CASSLTAGIGSGNTIYF. The CDR3 DNA follows: TGTGCCAGCAGCTTAACGGCGGGCATTGGCTCTGGAAACACCATATATTTT.

The chain links TRBV2 to TRBJ1-2; D is ambiguous. V lost 1 base, J lost 4 bases, and 10 bases lay in between. CDR3 length equals 14 residues. CDR1 is SNHLY and CDR2 is FYNNEI in the germline V gene. The CDR3 DNA reads TGTGCCAGCAGTGAAGAGACCGAACTCTATGGCTACACCTTC. Protein: CASSEETELYGYTF. Looking up the rest from reference TRBV2 and TRBJ1-2 gives the full variable domain: EPEVTQTPSHQVTQMGQEVILRCVPISNHLYFYWYRQILGQKVEFLVSFYNNEISEKSEIFDDQFSVERPDGSNFTLKIRSTKLEDSAMYFCASSEETELYGYTFGSGTRLTVV.

The chain uses TRBV29-1 and TRBJ2-3, with 9 bases identical to TRBD2. This CDR3 region has 16 residues. V gave up 3 bases and J gave up 0 bases; unmatched junction bases: 7. Germline V lookup: CDR1 SQVTM, CDR2 ANQGSEA. CDR3 region: CSVDFVAGDSTDTQYF. The CDR3 DNA reads as TGCAGCGTTGATTTTGTAGCGGGAGATAGCACAGATACGCAGTATTTT.